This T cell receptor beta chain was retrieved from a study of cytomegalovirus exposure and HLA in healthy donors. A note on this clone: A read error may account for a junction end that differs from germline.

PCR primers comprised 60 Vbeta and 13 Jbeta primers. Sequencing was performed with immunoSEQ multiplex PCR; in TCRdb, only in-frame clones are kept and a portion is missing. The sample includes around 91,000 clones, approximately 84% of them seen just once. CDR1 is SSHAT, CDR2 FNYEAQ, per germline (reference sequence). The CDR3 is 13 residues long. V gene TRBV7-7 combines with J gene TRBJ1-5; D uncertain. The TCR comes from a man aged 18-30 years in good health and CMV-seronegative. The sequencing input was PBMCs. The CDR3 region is CASSRGYNQPQHF. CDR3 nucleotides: TGTGCTAGCAGCCGGGGATACAATCAGCCCCAGCATTTT.